The present TCR beta chain was sequenced within a study of blood T cell repertoires in COVID-19. Overall study: From the United States, Italy and Spain came samples of acute and convalescent COVID-19.

CDR1 and CDR2 (germline): SGHRS, YFSETQ. The length of the CDR3 is 15 residues. V lost 3 bases and J lost 5; bases outside the gene matches: 9. Assay: immunoSEQ multiplex PCR; the TCRdb copy retains only in-frame clones and omits some. Among approximately 200,000 clones, approximately 84% were seen once, and the ten largest hold 6% to 8%. The rearrangement links TRBV5-1 to TRBJ2-3; 7 bases align to TRBD1. Sequenced input: peripheral blood. The TCR sequence derives from a human donor with acute or convalescent COVID-19. The donor label of this sample is uncertain. For the CDR3, the DNA is TGCGCCAGCAGCTATACAGGGGCCTCAAGAGATACGCAGTATTTT. The encoded protein is CASSYTGASRDTQYF.